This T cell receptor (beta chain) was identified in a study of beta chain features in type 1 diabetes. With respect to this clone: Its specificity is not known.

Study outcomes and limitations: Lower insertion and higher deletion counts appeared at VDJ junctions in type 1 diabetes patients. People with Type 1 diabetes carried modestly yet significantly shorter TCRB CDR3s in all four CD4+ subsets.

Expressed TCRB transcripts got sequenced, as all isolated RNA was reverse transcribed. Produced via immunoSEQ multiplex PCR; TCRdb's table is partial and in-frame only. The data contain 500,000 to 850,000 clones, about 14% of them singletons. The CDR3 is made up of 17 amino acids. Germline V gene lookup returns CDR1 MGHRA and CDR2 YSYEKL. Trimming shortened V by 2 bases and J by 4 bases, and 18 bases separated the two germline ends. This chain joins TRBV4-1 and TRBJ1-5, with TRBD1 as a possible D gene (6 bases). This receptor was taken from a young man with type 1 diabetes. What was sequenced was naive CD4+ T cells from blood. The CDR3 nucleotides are TGCGCCAGCAGCCAATCCGGGACAATGATTGGGAATCAGCCCCAGCATTTT. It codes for CASSQSGTMIGNQPQHF.